This is a list of T cell receptor beta chains from one sample in a study of Graves' ophthalmopathy and Graves' hyperthyroidism. TCRdb reprocessed the multiplex PCR reads via MiXCR and lists one record per CDR3 protein. The sample carries about 590,000 distinct CDR3 sequences, about two fifths recorded once. Sequencing was performed on peripheral blood or thyroid tissue (not recorded which). These receptors all stem from an adult man with Graves' hyperthyroidism. The conserved cysteine and the conserved F or W are not part of the CDR3 here. Fields, in order: V gene, CDR3 protein.

V gene: TRBV24-1; CDR3 protein: ATSPRTGDTGELF
V gene: TRBV2; CDR3 protein: ASATSGRANEQF
V gene: TRBV9; CDR3 protein: ASSVGAGTSPAYGYT
V gene: TRBV3-1; CDR3 protein: ASSPVIRGREETQY
V gene: TRBV9; CDR3 protein: ASSWTGDSPNSPLH
V gene: TRBV29-1; CDR3 protein: SGGTGHSYEQY
V gene: TRBV7-9; CDR3 protein: ASSLGGTGGHYEQY
V gene: TRBV5-5; CDR3 protein: ASSLYGNSGNTIY
V gene: TRBV24-1; CDR3 protein: ATSASSSGLETQY
V gene: TRBV24-1; CDR3 protein: ATSPRGPGELF
V gene: TRBV25-1; CDR3 protein: ASSEMGGTHTDTQY
V gene: TRBV7-9; CDR3 protein: ASSLVQGSNSPLH
V gene: TRBV10-3; CDR3 protein: ASSAPGQINSNQPQH
V gene: TRBV29-1; CDR3 protein: SLAGRKVEKLF
V gene: TRBV6-1; CDR3 protein: ATLSPRTDYGYT
V gene: TRBV24-1; CDR3 protein: ATSDLSSNQPQH
V gene: TRBV29-1; CDR3 protein: SVASGLAGVEQF
V gene: TRBV24-1; CDR3 protein: ATSDPGQNQPQH
V gene: TRBV5-1; CDR3 protein: ASSLESGYGNTIY
V gene: TRBV24-1; CDR3 protein: ATKQGYTDTQY
V gene: TRBV12-3/TRBV12-4; CDR3 protein: ASSSPPYGGSRETQY
V gene: TRBV9; CDR3 protein: ASSADPEGTTVY
V gene: TRBV11-2; CDR3 protein: ASKLAGGPGETQY
V gene: TRBV2; CDR3 protein: ASEPTGAMNTEAF
V gene: TRBV28; CDR3 protein: ASSPFRSGQPQH
V gene: TRBV12-3/TRBV12-4; CDR3 protein: ASSLSAGGRGYT
V gene: TRBV6-1; CDR3 protein: ASSSRGGQGYQPQH
V gene: TRBV28; CDR3 protein: ASSPRTGADDTQY
V gene: TRBV19; CDR3 protein: ASSIGRMDEQF
V gene: TRBV2; CDR3 protein: ASNPRGTTYEQY
V gene: TRBV29-1; CDR3 protein: SGENTEAF
V gene: TRBV7-3; CDR3 protein: ASSLWGGAGGGQPQH
V gene: TRBV24-1; CDR3 protein: ATSDFRREQF
V gene: TRBV9; CDR3 protein: ASSGGNWGQGLETQY
V gene: TRBV20-1; CDR3 protein: SAPLAGGGNTIY
V gene: TRBV4-1; CDR3 protein: ASSQVPTVVYEQY
V gene: TRBV6-5; CDR3 protein: ASSMTANQETQY
V gene: TRBV5-6; CDR3 protein: ASSCQLTDTQY
V gene: TRBV29-1; CDR3 protein: SSYSRWDYGYT
V gene: TRBV7-2; CDR3 protein: ASSQSGGLGEETQY
V gene: TRBV5-4; CDR3 protein: ASSPGGGAGGTEAF
V gene: TRBV6-5; CDR3 protein: ASSYRSGQGDGYGYT
V gene: TRBV7-4; CDR3 protein: APPQQLRDFY
V gene: TRBV20-1; CDR3 protein: SATAPASGTETQY
V gene: TRBV24-1; CDR3 protein: ATSDFRTGDGEQF